A single T cell receptor (beta chain) is shown here with its context. These data originate in a study of T cell responses to AZD1222 COVID-19 vaccine. Produced via immunoSEQ multiplex PCR; TCRdb's table is partial and in-frame only. Of about 270,000 clones listed, 90% to 95% are singletons. CDR3 length: 12 residues. Looked up from germline, CDR1 is LNHDA and CDR2 is SQIVND (reference sequence). Trimming removed 7 bases from V and 3 bases from J, with 9 bases in between. The chain carries TRBV19 and TRBJ1-2; no firm D call. The sequenced sample was peripheral blood, obtained 28 days after the second AZD1222 dose. The clonotype was recovered from an adult who received the AZD1222 COVID-19 vaccine. CDR3 loop: CASKETYYGYTF. The CDR3 DNA reads as TGTGCCAGTAAGGAAACCTACTATGGCTACACCTTC.